This T cell receptor (beta chain) is drawn from a study of cytomegalovirus exposure and HLA in healthy donors (dated by TCRdb to the late 2010s). As for the study more broadly: An earlier analysis of a few hundred of the donors reported about 280 Gb of sequence data and approximately 120 million unique TCR beta sequences obtained from about 200 million T cells. About 320 gigabases of sequencing data and tens of millions of unique TCR sequences were included in an early release covering roughly 700 HLA-typed donors. Of the approximately 400 genotyped donors, 81% were placed in the genetic ancestry cluster associated with self-reported Caucasian donors. The study was designed to test whether signatures of past pathogen exposure could be identified by cataloging public T cell receptors. The study used immunosequencing to profile the T cell repertoires of approximately 640 subjects and linked those repertoires to cytomegalovirus serostatus. Besides the first cohort of some 670 subjects, a separate validation cohort made up of over 95 different subjects was used. The study combined high-throughput TCR immunosequencing, statistical association of individual TCRs with disease status, and machine learning to predict cytomegalovirus infection status. A later analysis re-examined previously published TCR beta repertoires from several hundred donors and added high-resolution HLA genotyping to investigate patterns of TCR occurrence. In the later analysis, no new phenotypic data were used to find candidate immune exposures; instead, reliance was placed on TCR beta sequences and their occurrence across donors. In an earlier analysis of roughly 600 of the donors, high-throughput TCR beta sequencing was used to judge whether each TCR beta V gene segment behaved as functional or pseudogenic. Donor age, sex, ethnicity and CMV serostatus were compiled alongside the repertoire data. A later genetic analysis used genome-wide SNP genotypes for about three fifths of the 666 donors, treating that subset as a discovery cohort. All discovery cohort repertoires had been generated on a single sequencing platform. Both class I and class II loci were covered by HLA typing, at four-digit resolution. The number of donors typed differed by locus, with roughly 629-640 for A, B, C, DRB1 and DQB1, over 500 for DQA1, nearly 610 for DPA1, and under 490 for DPB1. About five DR-DQ haplotypes were treated as single units for association and clustering because of strong linkage in the cohort. Among 350 to 400 genotyped donors of the cohort, an average of about 240,000 unique TCR beta nucleotide sequences were sequenced per donor, roughly 20% of them non-productive. The paper as a whole reports these results and caveats: In a later analysis, HLA-associated TCR beta chains were found to be more clonally expanded and to have lower generation probabilities than equally common non-associated chains. The study gave a list of 150 to 200 TCR beta chains associated with cytomegalovirus. In this cohort, only TCR beta chains were sequenced, and detectable features were limited by the absence of alpha or paired-chain data. In a later analysis, TCR association rates were found to vary across HLA loci, with the most associated TCRs seen for DRB1 alleles and the fewest for HLA-C alleles. The 87-base-pair reads could not distinguish some IMGT-functional V segments, including TRBV6-2 and TRBV6-3, so those segments were excluded. In a later analysis, some 17,000 TCR beta sequences were associated with specific HLA alleles at a false discovery rate of 0.05. Linkage disequilibrium might explain the correlated functional status among segregating V segments, but an unknown experimental factor could not be ruled out. CMV serostatus was the only immune exposure information available for the cohort. The authors suggested that the approach could potentially be generalized to other disease states and immunological phenotypes. A cluster of highly shared sequence variants was judged likely to represent a technical artifact of the sequencing pipeline. Because some donors lacked HLA typing at each locus, the association tests relied only on the typed subset. While some public TCRs were present in many individuals, most TCR sequences turned up only very rarely across donors. Because counts were too low, roughly 17 rarely observed V segments, including chromosome 9 orphons, were left out of the earlier analysis of 500 to 750 of the donors. A further reported finding was that TCR beta sequences accurately predicted the HLA-A and HLA-B alleles for most subjects in the first cohort. An association between a missense DCLRE1C variant and V-gene and J-gene trimming of TCR beta chains was found in a later genetic analysis and replicated in an independent cohort. Assigning TCR associations to individual alleles was difficult when HLA alleles, especially DR and DQ, strongly co-occurred. A few of the identified cytomegalovirus-associated TCR beta chains were confirmed in vitro to be specific for cytomegalovirus antigens. According to a later analysis, most CMV-associated TCR beta chains appeared to be HLA-restricted, and the HLA associations seemed to be driven largely by CMV exposure. A later genetic analysis reported fewer N-insertions in productive TCRs among donors in an Asian-associated ancestry cluster than the roughly 700-donor mean. In a later analysis, several top co-occurrence clusters were reported to appear linked to parvovirus B19, influenza, CMV and Epstein-Barr virus. Cytomegalovirus status was reported to be diagnosed by the classifier with high specificity and sensitivity in both the original and validation cohorts. Broadly in line with IMGT annotations, most TCR beta V segments showed up in productive rearrangements about 87% or about 30% of the time in an earlier analysis of approximately 600 of the donors. Roughly uniform sequencing depth across donors was assumed in presence/absence analyses, although this assumption may not hold.

CDR1 and CDR2 (LNHDA, SQIVND) derive from the germline V gene (reference sequence). The CDR3 covers 14 residues, taking in both the cysteine and the phenylalanine. The DNA shown is the 42-base CDR3, in frame from base 1. V is cut back by 7 bases and J by 0 bases, with 3 bases in the junction unmatched. The cohort comprised around 690 healthy bone marrow donors. Cohort members were all nominally healthy when sampled, although unrecorded immune exposures were likely present. The donor tested CMV seropositive and was one of the 289 seropositive cohort members. Every donor gave a peripheral blood sample, and the peripheral blood mononuclear cells from that sample were used for TCR beta sequencing. The Qiagen DNeasy Blood Extraction Kit was used to extract genomic DNA from the blood cell samples. This clone was counted a single time. Its specific antigen is unknown. No per-base quality is available; no much larger clone lies one base away. The same CDR3 can be traced to other DNA sequences in this sample.

Receptor amplification or capture employed the immunoSEQ multiplex PCR assay. For the multiplex PCR, a mixture combining 60 forward primers for TCR Vbeta segments and 13 reverse primers for TCR Jbeta segments was used. The CDR3 region of rearranged TCR beta genes was amplified from genomic DNA with a multiplex PCR assay. On the Illumina HiSeq System, the amplified TCR beta libraries were sequenced as 87-base-pair reads. The paper's data handling went like this. Across the 640 or so repertoires, a later analysis counted approximately 75 million unique TCR beta chains, approximately 12 million of which were shared by at least two donors. Raw reads were error-corrected and collapsed into unique sequences with a nearest-neighbor algorithm that merged closely related sequences to remove PCR and sequencing errors. To assign V, D and J gene segments, CDR3 sequences were aligned to IMGT reference sequences. For a sequence to be retained, a match of at least six nucleotides to both a V gene segment and a J gene segment was required. Rearrangements were classified as productive when the CDR3 lacked stop codons and remained in frame with V and J, and all other rearrangements were classified as non-productive. CDR3 was defined by IMGT convention, running from the second conserved V-encoded cysteine to the conserved J-encoded phenylalanine. Sequences without an unambiguous match to a single V gene segment were excluded from the earlier analysis of about 600 of the donors. In an earlier analysis of 450 to 700 of the donors, V segments were called functional above 56.7% productive rearrangements and were called segregating when the between-donor standard deviation exceeded 5%. A statistical classification framework was developed to diagnose cytomegalovirus status using the catalog of TCR beta chain sequences. A later analysis assigned V and J genes by comparing TCR nucleotide sequences with IMGT/GENE-DB human TR gene sequences. In a later analysis, CDR3 sequences and most-parsimonious VDJ recombination scenarios were assigned using the TCRdist pipeline. A later analysis defined each TCR beta chain by its CDR3 amino acid sequence plus V-gene family, and excluded reads lacking a unique V-gene family. In a later analysis, fewer than 600 highly shared, low-generation-probability nucleotide sequences were removed to address suspected cross-contamination and a sequencing artifact. In a later analysis, a clonal expansion index was calculated for each public chain from normalized within-repertoire ranks of inferred template counts. In a later analysis, generation probabilities were computed with a VDJ recombination model fitted to out-of-frame rearrangements, and the resulting probabilities were checked against IGoR. In a later analysis, TCR-TCR, TCR-HLA and TCR-CMV co-occurrence was scored with hypergeometric tests, and a repertoire-size bias correction was applied to TCR pairs. In a later analysis, false discovery rates were estimated by permuting HLA or CMV assignments 20 times. A later analysis grouped co-occurring TCRs with DBSCAN, adding TCRdist sequence similarity when clustering within HLA-allele-positive subsets. Repertoires with fewer than 30,000 or more than 120,000 public chains were left out of co-occurrence clustering, as were about five repertoires with anomalous nucleotide sharing. This immuneACCESS table, as held by TCRdb, lists in-frame sequences with V and J called but not all clones. Of the missing ones, under half trace to an unresolved V gene in checked studies; the others have no known cause. The V and J calls and clone size are taken from that table; D and trimming were inferred from the DNA. The sample table lists 95,000 to 150,000 clones, around three quarters of them with a count of one. The ten most abundant clones make up 13% of the sample.

The V and J genes are TRBV19 and TRBJ2-3, and 8 junctional nucleotides match TRBD1. The sequenced sample was PBMCs. The source is a woman in her thirties or forties in good health and CMV-seropositive. The bases are TGTGCCAGTAAGAGGGACAGGAGCACAGATACGCAGTATTTT. Its translation is CASKRDRSTDTQYF.